Listed here is a single T cell receptor beta chain. As originally analysed: Reference gene primer amplification gave estimated nucleated cell counts. The table came from immunoSEQ multiplex PCR; TCRdb's copy has only in-frame clones and leaves some out. V, J and clone size reflect that table, while D and trimming were determined from the DNA. The sample lists hundreds of thousands of clones; 65% to 90% were seen once. The entry originates in a study of blood T cell repertoires in COVID-19. The CDR3 is made up of 14 amino acids. The junction had 7 bases not matched to a gene; V was cut back by 4 bases and J by 5 bases. From germline, CDR1 is SGHRS and CDR2 YFSETQ.

The TCR sequence derives from a man aged 45 to 65 with COVID-19, enrolled during active disease. Material: peripheral blood. The chain employs TRBV5-1 and TRBJ2-3; 7 bases align to TRBD1. This chain's CDR3 is CASSQGTVGDTQYF. The CDR3 region has the DNA TGCGCCAGCAGCCAGGGGACAGTTGGAGATACGCAGTATTTT. The full variable domain, in which reference TRBV5-1 and TRBJ2-3 provide the parts outside the CDR3, is KAGVTQTPRYLIKTRGQQVTLSCSPISGHRSVSWYQQTPGQGLQFLFEYFSETQRNKGNFPGRFSGRQFSNSRSEMNVSTLELGDSALYLCASSQGTVGDTQYFGPGTRLTVL.